This T cell receptor (beta chain) originates from a study of Graves' ophthalmopathy and Graves' hyperthyroidism (dated by TCRdb to the late 2010s). Study-level background: Peripheral blood was collected at initial diagnosis, prior to any treatment. TCR beta repertoire signatures were used to distinguish Graves' ophthalmopathy from Graves' hyperthyroidism and to predict progression to ophthalmopathy. In total, approximately 130 blood samples were TCR-sequenced: approximately 40 ophthalmopathy, some 75 hyperthyroidism and roughly 17 hyperthyroidism-to-ophthalmopathy patients. To explore V-J signatures that separate ophthalmopathy from hyperthyroidism, a discovery set of fewer than 110 patients was enrolled, consisting of about 43 with ophthalmopathy and approximately 57 with stable hyperthyroidism. An independent validation cohort was composed of around 19 hyperthyroidism patients and around 15 patients who later progressed from hyperthyroidism to ophthalmopathy. In roughly 6 hyperthyroidism patients, T-cell repertoires of thyroid tissue and blood were compared. Following sample collection, hyperthyroidism patients were given methimazole at a starting dose of 30 mg daily, and ophthalmopathy patients were given high-dose intravenous methylprednisolone. The approximately 100 discovery patients were divided at random into training and test sets in a 7:3 ratio.

This clonotype was counted ten times or more. What this receptor recognizes is not known. The record has no base qualities; no much larger clone is one base away. V lost 4 bases and J lost 2 bases, and the count of bases not matched to a germline gene is 7. Sequences SGHTA (CDR1) and FQGNSA (CDR2) are obtained from the germline V gene. From its cysteine to its phenylalanine, the CDR3 spans 15 amino acids. The entry retains the CDR3 DNA only, 45 bases that are in frame from base 1. For repertoire sequencing, the TCR beta CDR3 regions were amplified from RNA transcripts. A first-round RT-PCR used HTBI primers with the Qiagen OneStep RT-PCR kit, followed by a second-round multiplex PCR, size selection and purification. Sequencing of the libraries was carried out on an Illumina HiSeq2000 in paired-end mode with 100 bp reads. The paper's processing steps were these. SOAPnuke was used to process the reads, removing any read that contained adapters or uncalled bases, had a mean Phred below 15, or lacked an exact match to the constant primer or identifier. COPE v1.2.5 was used to merge the high-quality paired reads. Each unique nucleotide sequence was treated as a clonotype, and MiTCR v1.1 was used to align the clonotypes to the IMGT TRB V, D and J references. Analysis was restricted to V-J combinations with a frequency above 0.0001, which covered about 99% of repertoires. A TCR clonal expansion and chaos score per V-J combination was defined as the ratio of F50 clonal expansion to chaos observed in the TCRdist matrix. Features were reduced by Welch's t-statistics and random forest to approximately 13 V-J combinations, which fed a naive Bayes classifier. The similarity between thyroid and blood repertoires was quantified using the Morisita-Horn index. TCRdb took the public reads, trimmed them with fastp at Q25, ran MiXCR for clone calling and kept in-frame beta chains. A single entry per CDR3 protein holds the most common genes and DNA from its merged rows. These V and J calls derive from TCRdb rather than the authors' analysis. The sample table records under 250,000 distinct CDR3 sequences; 25% to 30% of these occur just once. 9.1% of the sample is held by the ten biggest clonotypes.

Ophthalmopathy patients had moderately to severely active disease, Clinical Activity Score of at least 3, NOSPECS grade of at least 4, and disease duration under 3 months. Patients with other autoimmune diseases, uncontrolled infections, pregnancy or lactation were excluded from the study. Clinical symptoms, serum thyroxine, TRAb, thyroid ultrasound and orbital computed tomography formed the basis of the diagnosis. PBMCs were isolated from 7.5 to 10 ml of fresh peripheral blood by Ficoll-Paque density gradient centrifugation. Total RNA was extracted using Trizol reagent, and RNA quality was checked on an Agilent 2100 Bioanalyzer. Results the study describes overall, beyond this receptor: No statistical method was used to predetermine the sample size, and group allocation was not hidden from the investigators. Most expanded thyroid clonotypes with frequency above 0.001 were also detected in blood, suggesting blood repertoires may reflect the thyroid immune response. In cross-validation, the 13-signature model distinguished ophthalmopathy from stable hyperthyroidism with less than 90% sensitivity and roughly 81% specificity, while in the test set the corresponding values were about 79% and 69%. In validation, the model predicted ophthalmopathy progression with about 71% sensitivity and approximately 72% specificity; 12 predicted patients were CT-confirmed with GO in a median of approximately six months.

Specimen: peripheral blood. Recombination joined TRBV7-2 with TRBJ2-5; 7 junctional bases match TRBD1. The TCR originated in a man between 45 and 60 years old with Graves' ophthalmopathy. Donor details come from another sample of the same person, matched by shared clones. In nucleotides, the sequence is TGTGCCAGCAGCTACAGAGGGGGACAGCAAGAGACCCAGTACTTC. It translates to CASSYRGGQQETQYF.